The sequence of this T cell receptor (beta chain) was determined in a study of cytomegalovirus exposure and HLA in healthy donors. In the PCR, 60 Vbeta and 13 Jbeta primers were used. The method was immunoSEQ multiplex PCR; TCRdb's version includes in-frame clones alone and lacks a portion of them. The sample lists roughly 160,000 clones; around 80% were seen once. V lost 0 bases to trimming and J lost 3 bases, with 20 bases between them. This CDR3 is 18 amino acids long. The V gene's germline CDR1 is MGHRA and CDR2 YSYEKL. The rearrangement uses TRBV4-1 and TRBJ1-1, with D tentatively TRBD1 (5 bases). The clonotype originates from a male donor in good health and CMV-seronegative. Sequencing was done on a sample of PBMCs. Here the CDR3 DNA reads TGCGCCAGCAGCCAAGATCTATGGTCGGGGGTCGGGGACACTGAAGCTTTCTTT. Encoded protein: CASSQDLWSGVGDTEAFF.